The 5 T cell receptor beta chains below all came from one sample that was sequenced in a study of cytomegalovirus exposure and HLA in healthy donors. PCR employed 60 Vbeta and 13 Jbeta primers. Clones were read by immunoSEQ multiplex PCR, and TCRdb kept only the in-frame ones, dropping some. Of 150,000 to 200,000 clones in the sample, approximately 67% were seen once. The source material was PBMCs. These receptor sequences come from a man in his forties in good health and CMV-seronegative.

This clone showed up just a few times. The chain couples TRBV16 to TRBJ1-5; 12 bases are shared with TRBD1. The V gene end was trimmed by 2 bases and the J gene end by 7 bases; junction bases not matched to a gene: 3. Per the germline V gene, CDR1 is KGHSY and CDR2 is FQNENV. CDR3 length: 15 residues. The CDR3 here is CASSQIGTGGQPQHF. For the CDR3, the DNA is TGTGCCAGCAGCCAAATAGGGACAGGGGGCCAGCCCCAGCATTTT. Using reference TRBV16 and TRBJ1-5 for the parts outside the CDR3, the full variable domain is GEEVAQTPKHLVRGEGQKAKLYCAPIKGHSYVFWYQQVLKNEFKFLISFQNENVFDETGMPKERFSAKCLPNSPCSLEIQATKLEDSAVYFCASSQIGTGGQPQHFGDGTRLSIL.

DNA for the CDR3: TGTGCCAGCAGCGCGAACTATGGCTACACCTTC. Translation: CASSANYGYTF. This chain links TRBV9 with TRBJ1-2; D gene ambiguous. CDR1 is SGDLS, CDR2 YYNGEE, per germline. This CDR3 has 11 residues. V was clipped by 3 bases and J by 2 bases, with 2 bases between them.

The rearrangement uses TRBV7-3 and TRBJ1-1; maybe TRBD1 (6 bases). CDR3 length equals 14 residues. The V gene lost 5 bases and the J gene lost 9 bases, with 19 bases spanning the gap. Per germline, CDR1 SGHTA and CDR2 FQGTGA. The CDR3: CASSETPDRVKAFF. The CDR3 nucleotides are TGTGCCAGCAGCGAGACACCGGACAGAGTGAAAGCTTTCTTT.

This rearrangement joins TRBV9 to TRBJ2-5, with 8 nucleotides matching TRBD1. The ends lost 0 bases at V and 4 bases at J; junction bases unmatched: 8. The CDR3 is 16 amino acids. Germline CDR1 SGDLS, CDR2 YYNGEE. CDR3 loop: CASSVGVQGAGETQYF. CDR3 DNA sequence: TGTGCCAGCAGCGTAGGGGTCCAGGGGGCGGGAGAGACCCAGTACTTC. Full variable domain (rest looked up from reference TRBV9 and TRBJ2-5): DSGVTQTPKHLITATGQRVTLRCSPRSGDLSVYWYQQSLDQGLQFLIQYYNGEERAKGNILERFSAQQFPDLHSELNLSSLELGDSALYFCASSVGVQGAGETQYFGPGTRLLVL.

The genes are TRBV11-2 and TRBJ2-1, with TRBD2 matching 10 bases. The CDR3 has 16 residues. Germline V gene lookup returns CDR1 SGHAT and CDR2 FQNNGV. V trimming: 1 base; J trimming: 6 bases; junction bases outside the gene matches: 6. The CDR3 nucleotides read TGTGCCAGCAGCTTAGCATTGCTAGCGGGAGCCAATGAGCAGTTCTTC. It encodes CASSLALLAGANEQFF.